This T cell receptor beta chain was found in a study of CD4 T cells in relation to SARS-CoV-2 and coronaviruses. Assay: immunoSEQ multiplex PCR; the TCRdb copy retains only in-frame clones and omits some. The data hold just over 25,000 clones, with 75% observed a single time. The unexposed donors gave CD4+ T cells in about 2010-2019, prior to COVID-19. CD4+ T cells were isolated from the cells after about 11 days of culture. Trimming stripped 5 bases from V and 2 bases from J, with 6 bases between. The V gene's germline CDR1 is KGHDR and CDR2 SFDVKD. The CDR3 is 13 amino acids. A note on this clone: The antigen is undetermined.

This receptor was identified in a human donor in good health. What was sequenced was CD4+ T cells from PBMCs, cultured in vitro. The chain links TRBV24-1 to TRBJ1-5, with D maybe TRBD1 (5 bases). The CDR3 reads CATSGGGNQPQHF. For the CDR3, the DNA is TGTGCCACCAGTGGGGGCGGCAATCAGCCCCAGCATTTT.